This note documents a single T cell receptor beta chain sequence. What it binds is unknown. The length of the CDR3 is 14 residues. Per the germline V gene, CDR1 is ENHRY and CDR2 is SYGVKD. Trimming cost V 0 bases and J 5 bases, with 9 bases left between them. Method: immunoSEQ multiplex PCR; TCRdb's copy keeps in-frame clones and lacks some. Of around 50,000 clones in the sample, approximately 95% were seen once. These data originate in a study of cytomegalovirus exposure and HLA in healthy donors. Across the study: The 120 or so validation repertoires were produced on the same platform as the roughly 690 repertoires of the first cohort. This was reported in a later analysis. Overall study results and limits: It was 160 or so TCR beta chains that were listed as cytomegalovirus-associated.

The chain links TRBV10-3 to TRBJ2-3, with D possibly being TRBD2 (7 bases). Sequenced: PBMCs. The receptor's source is a woman aged 18-29 years in good health and CMV-seronegative. This CDR3 reads CAISESGGRDTQYF. CDR3 DNA: TGTGCCATCAGTGAGTCGGGGGGGCGAGATACGCAGTATTTT.